A single sample is the source of the 32 T cell receptor beta chains below, sequenced in a study of T cell responses to AZD1222 COVID-19 vaccine. Generated by immunoSEQ multiplex PCR, the TCRdb table keeps only in-frame clones and is missing some. This sample has under 200,000 clones; 80% to 95% occur once, and the top ten carry around 1.5%. The material sequenced was peripheral blood, taken on day 0 of AZD1222 vaccination. The receptor set was obtained from an adult in good health.

The count of this clone is one. The chain uses TRBV27 and TRBJ2-7; TRBD1 aligns across 7 bases. The CDR3 runs to 17 residues. Germline CDR1 and CDR2: MNHEY and SMNVEV (reference sequence). The V segment lost 0 bases and the J segment 2 bases; nucleotides outside the gene matches: 10. The CDR3 DNA is TGTGCCAGCAGTTTATCGAACCCGAGACAGGGCCCCTACGAGCAGTACTTC. It specifies CASSLSNPRQGPYEQYF.

Written as DNA, the CDR3 is TGTGCCACCAGCAGAAGGGCAGCGAATTCACCCCTCCACTTT. Translation: CATSRRAANSPLHF. V gene TRBV15 combines with J gene TRBJ1-6; the D is unclear. The germline V and J ends were trimmed by 2 bases and 7 bases, with 9 bases remaining between them. CDR3 length: 14 amino acids. The germline V gene encodes CDR1 LNHNV and CDR2 YYDKDF (reference sequence). The whole variable domain, filled in from reference TRBV15 and TRBJ1-6, reads DAMVIQNPRYQVTQFGKPVTLSCSQTLNHNVMYWYQQKSSQAPKLLFHYYDKDFNNEADTPDNFQSRRPNTSFCFLDIRSPGLGDTAMYLCATSRRAANSPLHFGNGTRLTVT.

The chain recombines TRBV18 with TRBJ2-7, with a possible D match to TRBD2 (5 bases). CDR3 size: 14 residues. Trimming removed 2 bases from V and 6 bases from J, with 14 bases in between. Germline V gives CDR1 KGHSH, CDR2 LQKENI. The CDR3 reads CASSPYQRESEQYF. The CDR3 region has the DNA TGTGCCAGCTCACCATATCAAAGGGAGAGCGAGCAGTACTTC.

This clone showed up just once. J is TRBJ1-1 and V is TRBV6-5; tentatively, D is TRBD1 (5 bases). Trimming shortened V by 0 bases and J by 4 bases, and 9 bases separated the two germline ends. The CDR3 loop spans 14 amino acids. The V gene's germline CDR1 is MNHEY and CDR2 SVGAGI. DNA for the CDR3: TGTGCCAGCAGTTACTCGGGCAGGGCCACTGAAGCTTTCTTT. This sequence encodes CASSYSGRATEAFF.

The chain employs TRBV25-1 and TRBJ2-3, with TRBD2 matching 9 bases. V shed 3 bases, J shed 5 bases, and the junction held 15 bases outside the gene matches. Germline V gives CDR1 MGHDK, CDR2 SYGVNS. The CDR3 runs 18 residues. CDR3 sequence: CASSDGGLVAGAEDTQYF. For the CDR3, the DNA is TGTGCCAGCAGTGATGGGGGCTTGGTAGCGGGAGCCGAAGATACGCAGTATTTT.

The V call is TRBV5-8, the J call TRBJ1-6; 7 bases match TRBD1. Looked up from germline, CDR1 is SGHTS and CDR2 is YDEGEE. The CDR3 covers 17 residues. J gave up 5 bases and V 6 bases, and 14 bases lay outside the gene matches. This chain's CDR3 is CASTLKRDSGNNSPLHF. CDR3 sequence (DNA): TGTGCCAGCACCCTAAAACGGGACAGCGGTAATAATTCACCCCTCCACTTT.

This chain joins TRBV7-9 and TRBJ2-1; D unresolved. Trimming shortened V by 5 bases and J by 5 bases, and 7 bases separated the two germline ends. The CDR3 runs 12 residues. Looked up from germline, CDR1 is SEHNR and CDR2 is FQNEAQ (reference sequence). CDR3 region: CASSKTHNEQFF. CDR3 nucleotides: TGTGCCAGCAGCAAAACGCACAATGAGCAGTTCTTC.

This clone was counted a few times. The rearrangement links TRBV11-2 to TRBJ1-1, with D possibly being TRBD1 (5 bases). The length of the CDR3 is 15 residues. V lost 1 base and J 1 base, leaving 10 bases between the germline ends. Germline CDR1 SGHAT, CDR2 FQNNGV. The CDR3 region is CASSLGLGGNTEAFF. DNA of the CDR3: TGTGCCAGCAGCTTAGGGTTGGGGGGGAACACTGAAGCTTTCTTT.

This rearrangement joins TRBV21-1 to TRBJ2-1; the D call in the table, TRBD2, was not verified against the DNA. TRBV21-1 is annotated as a pseudogene. There are 16 residues in the CDR3. CDR3 DNA: TGTGCCAGCAGCAAAATGGGGGGAGACCCCTACAATGAGCAGTTCTTC. Protein: CASSKMGGDPYNEQFF.

The J gene is TRBJ1-3, the V gene TRBV9; no definite D call. The CDR3 sequence is 16 residues long. Germline CDR1 and CDR2: SGDLS and YYNGEE. Trimming removed 4 bases from V and 0 bases from J, with 14 bases in between. CDR3 protein: CASSPHTSVSGNTIYF. The CDR3 DNA reads as TGTGCCAGCAGCCCGCACACCAGTGTCTCTGGAAACACCATATATTTT. The full variable domain, its missing parts supplied by reference TRBV9 and TRBJ1-3, is DSGVTQTPKHLITATGQRVTLRCSPRSGDLSVYWYQQSLDQGLQFLIQYYNGEERAKGNILERFSAQQFPDLHSELNLSSLELGDSALYFCASSPHTSVSGNTIYFGEGSWLTVV.

The DNA of the CDR3 is TGTGCCAGCAGTTACTCTGTGGGGGGGAATCAGCCCCAGCATTTT. Translation: CASSYSVGGNQPQHF. This chain connects TRBV6-5 to TRBJ1-5; perhaps TRBD1 as D (5 bases). The V and J ends lost 0 bases and 4 bases respectively, with 10 bases between them. CDR1 MNHEY and CDR2 SVGAGI come from the germline V gene. There are 15 residues in the CDR3.

The rearrangement links TRBV2 to TRBJ2-2; 8 positions match TRBD1. The CDR3 spans 13 residues. Germline V gene sequence: CDR1 SNHLY, CDR2 FYNNEI. V lost 10 bases and J lost 4; bases outside the gene matches: 5. CDR3 in DNA: TGTGCCACCAGGACAGGGTCCACCGGGGAGCTGTTTTTT. Protein product: CATRTGSTGELFF. Variable domain in full (rest from reference TRBV2 and TRBJ2-2): EPEVTQTPSHQVTQMGQEVILRCVPISNHLYFYWYRQILGQKVEFLVSFYNNEISEKSEIFDDQFSVERPDGSNFTLKIRSTKLEDSAMYFCATRTGSTGELFFGEGSRLTVL.

V usage is TRBV6-5 and J usage is TRBJ1-6, with D maybe TRBD1 (6 bases). Germline lookup yields CDR1 MNHEY and CDR2 SVGAGI. CDR3 length equals 12 residues. V lost 5 bases and J 8 bases, leaving 7 bases between the germline ends. The CDR3 loop is CASSRGYSPLHF. The CDR3 DNA is TGTGCCAGCAGTAGGGGGTATTCACCCCTCCACTTT.

The genes are TRBV5-6 and TRBJ1-5; 7 positions agree with TRBD1. After removal of 4 bases from V and 4 bases from J, the junction contained 5 bases not matched to a gene. Germline V gives CDR1 SGHDT, CDR2 YYEEEE. This CDR3 region has 14 residues. The CDR3 sequence: CASSQGQRNQPQHF. DNA for the CDR3: TGTGCCAGCAGCCAGGGACAGAGAAATCAGCCCCAGCATTTT.

The chain employs TRBV4-1 and TRBJ2-7, with a weak D call TRBD1 (5 bases). The germline CDR1 and CDR2 sequences are MGHRA and YSYEKL. The CDR3 sequence is 15 residues long. Trimming left V 0 bases short and J 3 bases short, with 12 bases between. CDR3 DNA sequence: TGCGCCAGCAGCCAAGATCCGGCAGGGAACTACGAGCAGTACTTC. Translated: CASSQDPAGNYEQYF.

This sequence joins TRBV18 and TRBJ2-3; 9 positions match TRBD2. Germline V gives CDR1 KGHSH, CDR2 LQKENI. V lost 3 bases and J lost 1; bases outside the gene matches: 14. The CDR3 extends over 19 amino acids. CDR3 sequence (DNA): TGTGCCAGCTCACCTTTGGCCGCGGGAGGGCGGATCGGCACAGATACGCAGTATTTT. Translation: CASSPLAAGGRIGTDTQYF.

The chain is built from TRBV7-2 and TRBJ1-2; D ambiguous. Trimming took off 4 bases at V and 8 bases at J, with 23 bases between the two ends. Germline V gene lookup returns CDR1 SGHTA and CDR2 FQGNSA. CDR3 length: 16 residues. The CDR3 DNA sequence: TGTGCCAGCAGCTCACCCGGCCGGGGTTTAGTCGCCGGCTACACCTTC. Its protein product is CASSSPGRGLVAGYTF.

The chain couples TRBV6-5 to TRBJ1-1; D is uncertain. Germline loops: CDR1 MNHEY, CDR2 SVGAGI. The CDR3 has 13 residues. Deletions cut 2 bases from V and 6 bases from J, with 10 bases between. The CDR3 loop reads CASSYMAGAEAFF. CDR3 nucleotide sequence: TGTGCCAGCAGTTACATGGCAGGAGCTGAAGCTTTCTTT.

This clone was recorded once. The chain couples TRBV5-4 to TRBJ2-3; 8 nucleotides line up with TRBD2. CDR3 length equals 16 residues. Germline CDR1 and CDR2: SGHNT and YYREEE (reference sequence). The J segment lost 5 bases and the V segment lost 4 bases, leaving 12 bases of the junction unmatched. The CDR3 spells CASSPGLARLRDTQYF. The CDR3 DNA is TGTGCCAGCAGCCCTGGACTAGCCCGATTGAGAGATACGCAGTATTTT. Full variable domain (outside the CDR3, taken from reference TRBV5-4 and TRBJ2-3): ETGVTQSPTHLIKTRGQQVTLRCSSQSGHNTVSWYQQALGQGPQFIFQYYREEENGRGNFPPRFSGLQFPNYSSELNVNALELDDSALYLCASSPGLARLRDTQYFGPGTRLTVL.

This chain links TRBV11-3 with TRBJ1-6; D is uncertain. The CDR3 has 19 amino acids. Trimming took 2 bases from V and 0 from J, leaving 17 bases between them. Germline CDR1 and CDR2: SGHNT and YENEEA. The CDR3: CASSLSVGSLSSYNSPLHF. The CDR3 DNA reads as TGTGCCAGCAGCTTAAGTGTGGGCAGTTTAAGCTCCTATAATTCACCCCTCCACTTT.

The chain employs TRBV7-2 and TRBJ1-5, with 9 nucleotides matching TRBD1. Trimming cost V 4 bases and J 6 bases; bases outside gene matches: 4. The germline gives CDR1 SGHTA, CDR2 FQGNSA. CDR3 length: 14 residues. The CDR3 DNA reads as TGTGCCAGCAGCTCCCGGACAGGGGCTCAGCCCCAGCATTTT. Its protein is CASSSRTGAQPQHF.

The chain couples TRBV5-1 to TRBJ2-1, with 11 positions matching TRBD2. The trim removed 3 bases at V and 4 bases at J, leaving 3 bases unmatched. Germline V gene data show CDR1 as SGHRS and CDR2 as YFSETQ. There are 15 residues in the CDR3. As DNA, the CDR3 is TGCGCCAGCAGCTGGGGACTAGCGGTTTACAATGAGCAGTTCTTC. It translates to CASSWGLAVYNEQFF.

This chain links TRBV18 with TRBJ2-7; TRBD2 might be the D (6 bases). CDR3 length: 15 residues. Looked up from germline, CDR1 is KGHSH and CDR2 is LQKENI. Trimming stripped 1 base from V and 5 bases from J, with 15 bases between. The CDR3 bases are TGTGCCAGCTCACCACGTAGTCCGGAGGGCGACGAGCAGTACTTC. Translation gives CASSPRSPEGDEQYF.

This chain joins TRBV4-1 and TRBJ2-7, with TRBD1 as a possible D gene (5 bases). The V and J ends lost 4 bases and 0 bases respectively, with 7 bases between them. There are 13 residues in the CDR3. Germline CDR1 MGHRA, CDR2 YSYEKL. This chain's CDR3 is CASSPDSSYEQYF. The CDR3 region has the DNA TGCGCCAGCAGCCCTGACAGCTCCTACGAGCAGTACTTC.

The rearrangement links TRBV7-6 to TRBJ1-6, with a possible D match to TRBD1 (6 bases). Germline CDR1 is SGHVS and CDR2 is FNYEAQ. This CDR3 region has 16 residues. V lost 0 bases to trimming and J lost 7 bases, with 13 bases between them. The DNA of the CDR3 is TGTGCCAGCAGCTTAGCGGCAGGGACAAGGAATTCACCCCTCCACTTT. Its translation: CASSLAAGTRNSPLHF.

V is TRBV10-3 and J is TRBJ1-6; 12 nucleotides agree with TRBD1. V was clipped by 11 bases and J by 7 bases; unmatched bases: 6. The CDR3 totals 14 residues. CDR1 and CDR2 from the germline V gene are ENHRY and SYGVKD. CDR3 region: CAVKGTGGNSPLHF. The CDR3 bases are TGTGCCGTAAAAGGGACAGGGGGCAATTCACCCCTCCACTTT.

V gene TRBV12-5 combines with J gene TRBJ2-1; TRBD2 is a possible D gene (6 bases). The CDR3 consists of 16 residues. Germline CDR1 and CDR2: LGHNT and FRNRAP. Trimming shortened V by 0 bases and J by 3 bases, and 12 bases separated the two germline ends. CDR3 loop: CASGLVRWGDYNEQFF. CDR3 coding DNA: TGTGCTAGTGGTTTGGTACGATGGGGGGACTACAATGAGCAGTTCTTC.

This chain uses TRBV7-2 with TRBJ2-7; 9 positions match TRBD1. Trimming at V came to 7 bases and at J to 2 bases, leaving 12 bases not matched to a gene. This CDR3 spans 16 amino acids. CDR1 is SGHTA and CDR2 is FQGNSA in the germline V gene. In nucleotides, the CDR3 is TGTGCCAGCACCGACAGGGGGGAGTCGCAAACCTACGAGCAGTACTTC. It translates to CASTDRGESQTYEQYF.

V is TRBV2 and J is TRBJ2-2; D possibly corresponds to TRBD1 (7 bases). V lost 2 bases to trimming and J lost 6 bases, with 19 bases between them. Germline-derived CDR1 and CDR2 are SNHLY and FYNNEI. CDR3 size: 17 residues. The DNA of the CDR3 is TGTGCCAGCAGTGAACCGCGGGACAGCATTGGGGCCGGGGAGCTGTTTTTT. As protein: CASSEPRDSIGAGELFF.

The chain uses TRBV30 and TRBJ1-5; D is ambiguous. The CDR3 runs to 15 residues. The germline gives CDR1 GTSNPN, CDR2 SVGIG (reference sequence). Deletions cut 2 bases from V and 4 bases from J, with 15 bases between. CDR3 sequence: CAWSRAGTQNQPQHF. The DNA of the CDR3 is TGTGCCTGGAGTAGGGCAGGCACACAGAATCAGCCCCAGCATTTT. The full variable domain, completed using reference TRBV30 and TRBJ1-5, is SQTIHQWPATLVQPVGSPLSLECTVEGTSNPNLYWYRQAAGRGLQLLFYSVGIGQISSEVPQNLSASRPQDRQFILSSKKLLLSDSGFYLCAWSRAGTQNQPQHFGDGTRLSIL.

J is TRBJ2-1 and V is TRBV21-1; the table calls TRBD1, which could not be checked here. TRBV21-1 is a documented pseudogene. CDR3 length: 18 residues. CDR3 nucleotide sequence: TGTGCCAGCAGCAAAGATAGGGACACGCAAGACAAGGGCACTGAGCAGTTCTTC. It is translated as CASSKDRDTQDKGTEQFF.

This sequence joins TRBV4-2 and TRBJ1-3; maybe TRBD1 (6 bases). The length of the CDR3 is 18 residues. CDR1 and CDR2 (germline): LGHNA, YNFKEQ. V lost 1 base and J lost 0, with 16 bases in between. The DNA for the CDR3 is TGTGCCAGCAGCCAAGCCAGGGGCAGGACTAACTCTGGAAACACCATATATTTT. Translation: CASSQARGRTNSGNTIYF.